The source of this T cell receptor (beta chain) is a study of T cell repertoires in cytomegalovirus infection. Whole-study context: CMV infection and matching HLA type were both indicated by public TCR beta signatures.

Regarding the study as a whole: Summed frequency of public TCR beta families distinguished CMV carriers with the relevant HLA. HLA-C-restricted CMV-specific TCR beta clonotypes were dominant in the ex vivo response.

Per the germline V gene, CDR1 is LNHDA and CDR2 is SQIVND (reference sequence). The CDR3 is 13 residues long. Trimming pared 3 bases from V and 2 bases from J, leaving 8 bases between. This clonotype has only a few counts. Its specificity is not known. TCRdb analysed the reads with MiXCR anew, one entry per CDR3 protein. The sample has about 490,000 distinct CDR3 sequences; 16% are singletons. This clonotype originated in a human donor in good health (CMV status not recorded). Some clones in this sample may be carry-over from other donors' samples. The chain links TRBV19 to TRBJ2-7, with D possibly TRBD2 on 5 matching bases. The specimen was CD8+ T cells from PBMCs. The CDR3 sequence is CASSMAGTYEQYF. For the CDR3, the DNA is TGTGCCAGTAGTATGGCCGGGACCTACGAGCAGTACTTC.